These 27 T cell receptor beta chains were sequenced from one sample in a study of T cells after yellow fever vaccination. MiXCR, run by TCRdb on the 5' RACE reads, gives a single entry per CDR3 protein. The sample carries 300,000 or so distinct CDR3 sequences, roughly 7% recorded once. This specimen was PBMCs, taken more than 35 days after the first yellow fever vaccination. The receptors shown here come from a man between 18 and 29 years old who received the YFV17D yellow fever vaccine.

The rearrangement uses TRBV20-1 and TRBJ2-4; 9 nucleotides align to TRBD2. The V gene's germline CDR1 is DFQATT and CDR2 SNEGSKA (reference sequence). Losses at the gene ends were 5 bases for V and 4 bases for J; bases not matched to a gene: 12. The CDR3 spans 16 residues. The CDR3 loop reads CSAPGSSGGPKNIQYF. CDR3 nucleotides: TGCAGTGCTCCCGGGTCCAGCGGGGGGCCAAAAAACATTCAGTACTTC.

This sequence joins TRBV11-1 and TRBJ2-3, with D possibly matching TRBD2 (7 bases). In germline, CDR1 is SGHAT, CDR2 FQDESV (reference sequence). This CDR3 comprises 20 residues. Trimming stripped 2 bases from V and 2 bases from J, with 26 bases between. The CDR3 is CASSLFIGGHPLFFTDTQYF. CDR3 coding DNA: TGTGCCAGCAGCTTATTCATCGGGGGGCATCCGCTCTTTTTCACAGATACGCAGTATTTT.

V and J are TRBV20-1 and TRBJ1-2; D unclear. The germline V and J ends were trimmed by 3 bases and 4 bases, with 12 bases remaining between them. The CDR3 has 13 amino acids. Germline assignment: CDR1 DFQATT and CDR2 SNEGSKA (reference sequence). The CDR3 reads CSASLSSSYGYTF. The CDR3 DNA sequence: TGCAGTGCTAGCCTGTCGAGTTCCTATGGCTACACCTTC.

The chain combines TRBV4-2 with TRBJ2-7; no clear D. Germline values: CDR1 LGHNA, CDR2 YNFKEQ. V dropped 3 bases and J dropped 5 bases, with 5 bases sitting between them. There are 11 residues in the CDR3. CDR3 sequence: CASSHNHEQYV. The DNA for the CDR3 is TGTGCCAGCAGCCACAACCACGAGCAGTACGTC.

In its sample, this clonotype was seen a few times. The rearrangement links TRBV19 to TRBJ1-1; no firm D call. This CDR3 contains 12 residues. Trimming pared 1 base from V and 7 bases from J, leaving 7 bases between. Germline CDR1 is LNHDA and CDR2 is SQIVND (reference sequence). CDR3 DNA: TGTGCCAGTAGTATAGGATCGGGTGAAGCTTTCTTT. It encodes CASSIGSGEAFF.

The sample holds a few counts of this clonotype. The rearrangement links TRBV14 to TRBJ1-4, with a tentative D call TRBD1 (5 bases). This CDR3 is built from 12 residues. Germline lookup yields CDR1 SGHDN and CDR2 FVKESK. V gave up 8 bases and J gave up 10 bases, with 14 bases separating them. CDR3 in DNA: TGTGCCAGCGGCAGCGGGGCAAGAAAACTGTTTTTT. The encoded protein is CASGSGARKLFF.

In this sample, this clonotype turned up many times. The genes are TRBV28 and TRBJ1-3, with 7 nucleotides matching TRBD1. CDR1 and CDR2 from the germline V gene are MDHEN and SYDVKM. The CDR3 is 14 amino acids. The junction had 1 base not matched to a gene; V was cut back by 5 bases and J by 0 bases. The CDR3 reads CASSTGVSGNTIYF. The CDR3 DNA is TGTGCCAGCAGTACAGGGGTCTCTGGAAACACCATATATTTT.

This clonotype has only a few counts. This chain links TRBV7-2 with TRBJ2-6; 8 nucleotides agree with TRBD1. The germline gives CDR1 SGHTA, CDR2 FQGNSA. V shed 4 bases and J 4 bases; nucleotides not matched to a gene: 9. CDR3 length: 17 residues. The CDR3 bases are TGTGCCAGCAGCTCACGTACGACAGGGGCGGGGGCCAACGTCCTGACTTTC. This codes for CASSSRTTGAGANVLTF.

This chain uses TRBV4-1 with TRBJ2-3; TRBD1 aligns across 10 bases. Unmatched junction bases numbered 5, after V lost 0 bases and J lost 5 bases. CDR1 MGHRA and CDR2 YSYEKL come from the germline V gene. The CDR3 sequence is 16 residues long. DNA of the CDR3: TGCGCCAGCAGCCAAGATGACAGGGGGCTTGGAGATACGCAGTATTTT. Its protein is CASSQDDRGLGDTQYF.

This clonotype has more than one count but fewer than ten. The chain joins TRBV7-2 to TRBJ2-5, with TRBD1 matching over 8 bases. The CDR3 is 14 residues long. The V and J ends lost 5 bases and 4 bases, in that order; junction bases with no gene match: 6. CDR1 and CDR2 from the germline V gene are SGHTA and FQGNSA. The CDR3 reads CASSRRDRRETQYF. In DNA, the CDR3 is TGTGCCAGCAGCCGACGGGACAGGAGAGAGACCCAGTACTTC.

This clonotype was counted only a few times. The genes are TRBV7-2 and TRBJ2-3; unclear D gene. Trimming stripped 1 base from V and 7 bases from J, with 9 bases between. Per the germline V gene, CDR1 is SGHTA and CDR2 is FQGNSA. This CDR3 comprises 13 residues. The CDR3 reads CASSLEAENTQYF. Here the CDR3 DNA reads TGTGCCAGCAGCTTAGAAGCCGAAAATACGCAGTATTTT.

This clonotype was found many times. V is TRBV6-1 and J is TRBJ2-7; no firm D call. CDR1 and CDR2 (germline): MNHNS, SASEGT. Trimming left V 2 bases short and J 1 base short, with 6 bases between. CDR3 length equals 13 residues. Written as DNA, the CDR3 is TGTGCCAGCAGTGAATTCTGGTCCTACGAGCAGTACTTC. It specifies CASSEFWSYEQYF.

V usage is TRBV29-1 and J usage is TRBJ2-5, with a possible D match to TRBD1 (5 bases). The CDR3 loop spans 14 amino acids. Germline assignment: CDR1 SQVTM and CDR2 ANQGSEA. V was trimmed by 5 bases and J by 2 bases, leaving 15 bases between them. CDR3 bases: TGCAGCGTTACCCCCCAGGGCCAACAAGAGACCCAGTACTTC. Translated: CSVTPQGQQETQYF.

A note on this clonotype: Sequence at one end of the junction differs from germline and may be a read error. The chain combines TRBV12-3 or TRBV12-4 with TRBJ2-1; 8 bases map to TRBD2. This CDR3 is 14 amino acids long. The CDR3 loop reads CANTRGGPHNVQFF. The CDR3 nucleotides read TGTGCCAACACCCGGGGGGGTCCTCACAATGTGCAGTTCTTC.

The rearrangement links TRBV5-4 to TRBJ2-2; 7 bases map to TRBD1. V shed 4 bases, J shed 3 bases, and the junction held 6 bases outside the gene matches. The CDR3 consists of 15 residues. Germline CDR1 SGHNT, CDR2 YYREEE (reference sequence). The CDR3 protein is CASSQGQRDTGELFF. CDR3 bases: TGTGCCAGCAGCCAGGGACAGCGAGACACCGGGGAGCTGTTTTTT.

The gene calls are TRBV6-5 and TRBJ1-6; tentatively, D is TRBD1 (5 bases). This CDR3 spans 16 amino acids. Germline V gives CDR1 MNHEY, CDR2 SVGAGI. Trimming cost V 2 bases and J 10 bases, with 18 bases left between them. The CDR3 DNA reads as TGTGCCAGCAGTTACGGGGGATCCAGCCGGTTCTCACCCCTCCACTTT. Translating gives CASSYGGSSRFSPLHF.

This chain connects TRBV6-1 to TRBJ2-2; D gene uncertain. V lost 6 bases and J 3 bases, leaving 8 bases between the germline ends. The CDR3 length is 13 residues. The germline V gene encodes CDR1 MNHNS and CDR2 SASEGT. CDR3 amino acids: CASRDPYTGELFF. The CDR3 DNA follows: TGTGCCAGCAGGGATCCCTACACCGGGGAGCTGTTTTTT.

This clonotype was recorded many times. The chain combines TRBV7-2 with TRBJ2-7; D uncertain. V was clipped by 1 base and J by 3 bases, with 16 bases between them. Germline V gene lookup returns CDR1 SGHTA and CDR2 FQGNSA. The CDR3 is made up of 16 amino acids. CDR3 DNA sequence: TGTGCCAGCAGCTTAGATGGTAGCCTGCGCGTCTACGAGCAGTACTTC. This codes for CASSLDGSLRVYEQYF.

CDR3 in amino acids: CASSYSPSGGATDTQYF. Here the CDR3 DNA reads TGTGCCAGCAGTTACTCGCCTAGCGGGGGTGCCACAGATACGCAGTATTTT. The V and J genes are TRBV6-5 and TRBJ2-3; 10 bases match TRBD2. Germline trimming cut 0 bases from V and 2 bases from J; bases unmatched to any gene: 5. Per germline, CDR1 MNHEY and CDR2 SVGAGI. The CDR3 has 17 residues.

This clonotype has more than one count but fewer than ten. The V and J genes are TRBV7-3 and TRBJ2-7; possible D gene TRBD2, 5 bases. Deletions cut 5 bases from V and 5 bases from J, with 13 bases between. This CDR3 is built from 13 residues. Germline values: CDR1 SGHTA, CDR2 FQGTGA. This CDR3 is CASSTPAGHEQYV. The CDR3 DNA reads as TGTGCCAGCAGCACCCCCGCGGGCCACGAGCAGTACGTC.

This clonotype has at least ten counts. CDR3 amino acids: CASSGNGEETQYF. As DNA, the CDR3 is TGTGCCAGCAGTGGTAACGGGGAAGAGACCCAGTACTTC. The chain uses TRBV2 and TRBJ2-5; a possible D gene is TRBD2 (5 bases). The CDR3 is 13 amino acids. V was clipped by 4 bases and J by 3 bases, with 9 bases between them. Germline CDR1 is SNHLY and CDR2 is FYNNEI.

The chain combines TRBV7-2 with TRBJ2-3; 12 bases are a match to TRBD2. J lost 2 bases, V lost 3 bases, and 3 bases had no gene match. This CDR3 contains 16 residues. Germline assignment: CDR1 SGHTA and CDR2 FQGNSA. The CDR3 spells CASSFLAGGYTDTQYF. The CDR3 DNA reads TGTGCCAGCAGCTTTCTAGCGGGGGGGTACACAGATACGCAGTATTTT.

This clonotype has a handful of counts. The CDR3 is CASSPGTGAGELFF. For the CDR3, the DNA is TGTGCCAGCTCACCTGGGACAGGGGCCGGGGAGCTGTTTTTT. J is TRBJ2-2 and V is TRBV18; TRBD1 agrees at 10 bases. The CDR3 is 14 amino acids. After removal of 3 bases from V and 6 bases from J, the junction contained 1 base not matched to a gene. The germline CDR1 and CDR2 sequences are KGHSH and LQKENI.

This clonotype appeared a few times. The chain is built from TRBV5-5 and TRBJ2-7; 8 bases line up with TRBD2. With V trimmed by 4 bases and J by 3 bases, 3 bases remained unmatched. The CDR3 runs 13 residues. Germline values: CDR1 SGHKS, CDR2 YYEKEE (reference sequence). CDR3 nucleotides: TGTGCCAGCAGCGCTAGCGGGTTCTACGAGCAGTACGTC. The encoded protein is CASSASGFYEQYV.

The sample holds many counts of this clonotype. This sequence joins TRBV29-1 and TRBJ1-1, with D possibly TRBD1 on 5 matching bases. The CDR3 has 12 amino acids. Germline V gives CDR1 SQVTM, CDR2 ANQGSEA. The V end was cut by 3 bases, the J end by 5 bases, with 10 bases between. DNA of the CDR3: TGCAGCGTTGAGGGGGGACGGACTGAAGCTTTCTTT. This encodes CSVEGGRTEAFF.

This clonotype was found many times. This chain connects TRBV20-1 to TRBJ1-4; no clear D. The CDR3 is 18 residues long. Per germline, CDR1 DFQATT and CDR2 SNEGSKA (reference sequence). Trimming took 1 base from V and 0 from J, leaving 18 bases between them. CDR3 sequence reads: CSARGTLVPGATNEKLFF. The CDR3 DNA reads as TGCAGTGCTAGAGGGACTCTTGTCCCCGGGGCAACTAATGAAAAACTGTTTTTT.

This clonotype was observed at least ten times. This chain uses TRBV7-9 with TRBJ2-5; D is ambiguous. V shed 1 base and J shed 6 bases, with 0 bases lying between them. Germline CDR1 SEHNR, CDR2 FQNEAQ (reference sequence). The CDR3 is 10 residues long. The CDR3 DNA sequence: TGTGCCAGCAGCTTAGAGACCCAGTACTTC. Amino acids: CASSLETQYF.